This T cell receptor (beta chain) was profiled in a study of blood T cell repertoires in COVID-19. Study as a whole: Sources were T cells, B-cell-depleted T cells, or PBMCs; the material itself was cDNA or gDNA.

Germline CDR1 SGHNT, CDR2 YYREEE (reference sequence). The CDR3 totals 15 residues. The germline V and J ends were trimmed by 0 bases and 0 bases, with 8 bases remaining between them. Measured with immunoSEQ multiplex PCR; TCRdb has only the in-frame clones, and not every one. The table includes approximately 470,000 clones, 80% to 90% detected once. This receptor was taken from a human donor in a cohort sampled during active COVID-19. Material: peripheral blood. The genes are TRBV5-4 and TRBJ2-3; D not resolved. CDR3 DNA sequence: TGTGCCAGCAGCTTGGACGGTCATAGCACAGATACGCAGTATTTT. Protein: CASSLDGHSTDTQYF.